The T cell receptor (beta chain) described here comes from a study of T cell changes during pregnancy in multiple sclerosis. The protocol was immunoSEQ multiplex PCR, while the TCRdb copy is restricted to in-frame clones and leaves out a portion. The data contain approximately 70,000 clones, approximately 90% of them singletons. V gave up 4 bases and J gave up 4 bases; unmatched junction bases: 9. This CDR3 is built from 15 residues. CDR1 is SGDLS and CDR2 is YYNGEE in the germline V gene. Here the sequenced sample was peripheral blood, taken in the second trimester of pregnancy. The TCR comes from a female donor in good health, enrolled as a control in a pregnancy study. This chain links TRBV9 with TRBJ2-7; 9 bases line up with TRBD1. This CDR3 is CASSPYRQGGYEQYF. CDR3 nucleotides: TGTGCCAGCAGCCCATACCGACAGGGGGGATACGAGCAGTACTTC.